The sequence of this T cell receptor (beta chain) was determined in a study of blood T cell repertoires in COVID-19. Study-wide background: Samples came from the United States, Italy and Spain, spanning acute and convalescent COVID-19. Sources were T cells, B-cell-depleted T cells, or PBMCs; the material itself was cDNA or gDNA.

In the original workflow: Nucleated cell counts were estimated from reference gene primer amplification. The protocol was immunoSEQ multiplex PCR, while the TCRdb copy is restricted to in-frame clones and leaves out a portion. V and J calls and clone size come straight from that table; D and trimming were deduced from the DNA. The sample carries tens of thousands of clones, around nine tenths recorded once. The CDR3 runs 16 residues. The ends were cut back, 1 base at V and 5 bases at J, with 15 bases in the middle. CDR1 and CDR2 (germline): MNHNS, SASEGT. This sequence was found in a human donor with active COVID-19. The donor label of this sample is uncertain. Sequenced material: peripheral blood. The chain is built from TRBV6-1 and TRBJ1-5; D is perhaps TRBD1 (6 bases). In DNA, the CDR3 is TGTGCCAGCAGTGAAGGCTCGGGGGGCGCATATCAGCCCCAGCATTTT. As protein: CASSEGSGGAYQPQHF.